These 10 T cell receptor beta chains originate from one sample sequenced in a study of blood T cells in healthy people across ages. The use of a sample-barcoded 5' primer and a J-beta primer mix characterized a second PCR of roughly 6 to 11 cycles. TCRdb reprocessed the 5' RACE reads with MiXCR, giving one entry per CDR3 protein. The sample carries around 1,000,000 distinct CDR3 sequences, 25% recorded once. The sample also formed part of further work on T cells of mothers and their children.

Specimen: blood. The receptors derive from a girl aged 2-10 years in good health.

The chain uses TRBV20-1 and TRBJ2-5; D could derive from TRBD1 or TRBD2 (5 bases each). V was clipped by 6 bases and J by 9 bases, with 17 bases between them. The CDR3 is 12 amino acids. Per germline, CDR1 DFQATT and CDR2 SNEGSKA (reference sequence). The CDR3 protein is CSAGARVGSQYF. The CDR3 DNA follows: TGCAGTGCCGGGGCGAGGGTCGGGTCCCAGTACTTC.

The chain employs TRBV29-1 and TRBJ1-1; D is ambiguous. The CDR3 sequence is 13 residues long. In germline, CDR1 is SQVTM, CDR2 ANQGSEA. V was clipped by 4 bases and J by 0 bases, with 9 bases between them. CDR3 bases: TGCAGCGTTGGGCAGCTTTTGAACACTGAAGCTTTCTTT. Translation: CSVGQLLNTEAFF.

The gene calls are TRBV4-1 and TRBJ1-1; 7 bases are a match to TRBD1. This CDR3 contains 13 residues. The J segment lost 7 bases and the V segment lost 2 bases, leaving 4 bases of the junction unmatched. Germline values: CDR1 MGHRA, CDR2 YSYEKL. The CDR3: CASSQPQGIEAFF. The CDR3 DNA is TGCGCCAGCAGCCAACCACAGGGGATTGAAGCTTTCTTT.

About this clonotype: Because the CDR3 is missing its conserved closing phenylalanine or tryptophan, this is likely a read error. The chain employs TRBV9 and TRBJ2-1; 14 nucleotides align to TRBD2. CDR3 size: 15 residues. The trim removed 4 bases at V and 7 bases at J, leaving 4 bases unmatched. Per the germline V gene, CDR1 is SGDLS and CDR2 is YYNGEE. The CDR3 here is CASSSGTSGGNEQFL. The CDR3 coding sequence is TGTGCCAGCAGCTCAGGGACTAGCGGGGGAAATGAGCAGTTCCTC.

This chain connects TRBV29-1 to TRBJ1-1; no definite D call. The CDR3 sequence is 12 residues long. Trimming removed 4 bases from V and 2 bases from J, with 8 bases in between. Germline CDR1 is SQVTM and CDR2 is ANQGSEA. The CDR3 region is CSVGWANTEAFF. The DNA for the CDR3 is TGCAGCGTTGGATGGGCAAACACTGAAGCTTTCTTT.

The chain couples TRBV7-9 to TRBJ2-3; weak D call: TRBD1 (7 bases). The CDR3 has 14 amino acids. Germline V CDR1 and CDR2: SEHNR, FQNEAQ (reference sequence). Trimming pared 7 bases from V and 3 bases from J, leaving 14 bases between. This CDR3 reads CASTTGEVTDTQYF. Here the CDR3 DNA reads TGTGCCAGCACCACAGGGGAGGTAACAGATACGCAGTATTTT. The whole variable domain, remainder taken from reference TRBV7-9 and TRBJ2-3, is DTGVSQNPRHKITKRGQNVTFRCDPISEHNRLYWYRQTLGQGPEFLTYFQNEAQLEKSRLLSDRFSAERPKGSFSTLEIQRTEQGDSAMYLCASTTGEVTDTQYFGPGTRLTVL.

The chain links TRBV5-1 to TRBJ2-2; the D gene is possibly TRBD2 (5 bases). CDR1 SGHRS and CDR2 YFSETQ come from the germline V gene. This CDR3 contains 14 residues. Trimming cost V 2 bases and J 7 bases, with 12 bases left between them. The CDR3 nucleotides are TGCGCCAGCAGCTTCCGGGATCGTCTCGGGGAGCTGTTTTTT. Residues: CASSFRDRLGELFF. Based on the CDR3 plus reference TRBV5-1 and TRBJ2-2, the full variable domain is KAGVTQTPRYLIKTRGQQVTLSCSPISGHRSVSWYQQTPGQGLQFLFEYFSETQRNKGNFPGRFSGRQFSNSRSEMNVSTLELGDSALYLCASSFRDRLGELFFGEGSRLTVL.

This clonotype showed up just a few times. The rearrangement joins TRBV5-1 to TRBJ2-3; 14 bases agree with TRBD2. Germline V gene data show CDR1 as SGHRS and CDR2 as YFSETQ. CDR3 size: 19 residues. V shed 4 bases, J shed 1 base, and the junction held 11 bases outside the gene matches. CDR3 in DNA: TGCGCCAGCAGCCAAACCGGGACTAGCGGGAGCTTCGGCACAGATACGCAGTATTTT. Its protein product is CASSQTGTSGSFGTDTQYF.

The chain combines TRBV28 with TRBJ2-5; maybe TRBD2 (5 bases). The J call may be mistaken, given a closer DNA end match to TRBJ2-1. This CDR3 is built from 13 residues. Germline lookup yields CDR1 MDHEN and CDR2 SYDVKM. Here the CDR3 reads CASVLGDYNEQFF. The CDR3 bases are TGTGCCAGCGTCCTCGGGGACTACAATGAGCAGTTCTTC.

This rearrangement joins TRBV29-1 to TRBJ2-6; possibly TRBD2 for D (5 bases). V shed 0 bases and J shed 0 bases, with 15 bases lying between them. There are 18 residues in the CDR3. Germline V gives CDR1 SQVTM, CDR2 ANQGSEA. The CDR3 region has the DNA TGCAGCGTTGAAGATCTACGCCGGGGTACCTCTGGGGCCAACGTCCTGACTTTC. This codes for CSVEDLRRGTSGANVLTF.